This T cell receptor (beta chain) originates from a study of blood T cell repertoires in COVID-19. About the study: There were acute and convalescent COVID-19 samples, and they came from the United States, Italy and Spain.

Generated by immunoSEQ multiplex PCR, the TCRdb table keeps only in-frame clones and is missing some. The table shows over 30,000 clones, with around 91% occurring only once. V lost 1 base to trimming and J lost 4 bases; unmatched junction nucleotides: 6. Germline CDR1 SGHNT, CDR2 YENEEA. The CDR3 runs 15 residues. This clone has a single count. The sample comprised peripheral blood. V is TRBV11-3 and J is TRBJ2-5; 7 bases are shared with TRBD1. This clonotype originated in a man aged 80 or over with acute or convalescent COVID-19. The CDR3: CASSLGGGASETQYF. For the CDR3, the DNA is TGTGCCAGCAGCTTAGGAGGGGGCGCCTCAGAGACCCAGTACTTC. Based on the CDR3 plus reference TRBV11-3 and TRBJ2-5, the full variable domain is EAGVVQSPRYKIIEKKQPVAFWCNPISGHNTLYWYLQNLGQGPELLIRYENEEAVDDSQLPKDRFSAERLKGVDSTLKIQPAELGDSAVYLCASSLGGGASETQYFGPGTRLLVL.